This T cell receptor beta chain was captured in a study of patients and donors after allogeneic stem cell transplantation. The germline CDR1 and CDR2 sequences are DFQATT and SNEGSKA (reference sequence). Trimming cost V 0 bases and J 1 base, with 13 bases left between them. CDR3 length equals 16 residues. TCRdb passed the RT-PCR reads through MiXCR, listing each CDR3 protein once. The data contain a few hundred thousand distinct CDR3 sequences, 38% of them singletons. The sequenced material came from blood, either unsorted or a sorted T cell fraction (not recorded which). This clonotype was sampled from a human donor who was either an allogeneic HSCT recipient or a stem cell or donor lymphocyte infusion donor (not recorded which). It is not recorded whose cells these are; they may come from a transplant donor. The chain joins TRBV20-1 to TRBJ2-4; the D call may be TRBD1 or TRBD2 (5 bases each). CDR3 nucleotide sequence: TGCAGTGCTAGAGAGTTTCTCGGGGCGGCCAAAAACATTCAGTACTTC. It encodes CSAREFLGAAKNIQYF.